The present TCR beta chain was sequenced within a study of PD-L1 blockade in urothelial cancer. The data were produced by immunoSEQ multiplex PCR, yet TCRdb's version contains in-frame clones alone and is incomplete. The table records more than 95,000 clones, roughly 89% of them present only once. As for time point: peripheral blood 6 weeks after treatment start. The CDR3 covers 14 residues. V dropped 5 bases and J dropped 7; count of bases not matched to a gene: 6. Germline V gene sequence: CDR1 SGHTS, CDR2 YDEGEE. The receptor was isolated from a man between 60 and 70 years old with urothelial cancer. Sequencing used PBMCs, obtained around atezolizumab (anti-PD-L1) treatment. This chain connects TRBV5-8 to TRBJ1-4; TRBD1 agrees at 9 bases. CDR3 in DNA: TGTGCCAGCAGTAAGGGACAGGGTGGTGAAAAACTGTTTTTT. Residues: CASSKGQGGEKLFF.